This T cell receptor (beta chain) comes out of a study of cytomegalovirus exposure and HLA in healthy donors. It was with 60 Vbeta and 13 Jbeta primers that the PCR ran. The protocol was immunoSEQ multiplex PCR, while the TCRdb copy is restricted to in-frame clones and leaves out a portion. The sample lists fewer than 150,000 clones; around 81% were seen once. The CDR3 has 14 residues. Per germline, CDR1 SQVTM and CDR2 ANQGSEA. V was trimmed by 7 bases and J by 0 bases, leaving 12 bases between them. The sequencing input was PBMCs. The chain carries TRBV29-1 and TRBJ2-2; D possibly corresponds to TRBD1 (5 bases). This TCR was sampled from a man aged 35 to 55 in good health and CMV-seropositive. The CDR3 is CSATTGPNTGELFF. The CDR3 DNA sequence: TGCAGCGCTACTACAGGCCCGAACACCGGGGAGCTGTTTTTT.